This TCR beta chain was obtained from a study of OX40 agonist ivuxolimab in advanced cancers. Assay used: immunoSEQ multiplex PCR; TCRdb lists only in-frame clones, some missing. Of about 22,000 clones in the sample, approximately 85% were seen once. V gave up 2 bases and J gave up 8 bases, with 19 bases separating them. The CDR3 is made up of 17 amino acids. Germline CDR1 and CDR2: SGHTA and FQGNSA. This receptor was obtained from an adult with an advanced solid tumor such as melanoma, head and neck, liver or kidney cancer. The sequenced sample was CD4+ or CD8+ T cells sorted from blood, obtained in a trial of the OX40 agonist ivuxolimab. The chain is built from TRBV7-2 and TRBJ1-6; D gene ambiguous. For the CDR3, the DNA is TGTGCCAGCAGCTTAATCTCGGAGGTGTCAGCTTATTCACCCCTCCACTTT. Protein sequence: CASSLISEVSAYSPLHF.